Listed below are T cell receptor beta chains from one sample, sequenced in a study of blood T cells in healthy people across ages. TCRdb independently ran MiXCR on the 5' RACE reads; one entry per CDR3 protein. The repertoire holds hundreds of thousands of distinct CDR3 sequences, with about 51% as singletons. Sequencing was carried out using blood. Receptors were obtained from a woman aged 80 or over in good health. Each CDR3 is given with its conserved first and last residue. The D gene is left open where the match is weak. Where a row states a size, it is once, few, many or the class of an expanded clone; other rows omit it.

>TRBJ1-6|TRBV20-1|NA|NA|15
TGCAGTGCTAGGGTCTCTGGGAGACCTAATTCACCCCTCCACTTT
CSARVSGRPNSPLHF
>TRBJ2-5|TRBV7-9|NA|NA|13
TGTGCCAGCGGGCCCTCCTACCAAGAGACCCAGTACTTC
CASGPSYQETQYF
>TRBJ2-4|TRBV9|NA|many|15
TGTGCCAGCAGCGTAGAAGGTGTGGGGATGAGCATTCAGTACTTC
CASSVEGVGMSIQYF
>TRBJ2-1|TRBV2|NA|many|11
TGTGCCAGCACCGACTCCGCTGAGCAGTTCTTC
CASTDSAEQFF
>TRBJ1-2|TRBV29-1|TRBD1|NA|12
TGCAGCGTAATCGGGGGACAGCACGGCTACACCTTC
CSVIGGQHGYTF
>TRBJ1-2|TRBV5-5|NA|NA|13
TGTGCCAGCAGCCCGGGGATCGACTATGGCTACACCTTC
CASSPGIDYGYTF
>TRBJ2-1|TRBV7-9|TRBD1|NA|17
TGTGCCAGCAGCCCTATAGTTGGACAGGGAAGTTGGTATGAGCAGTTCTTC
CASSPIVGQGSWYEQFF
>TRBJ2-3|TRBV12-3/TRBV12-4|NA|NA|13
TGTGCCAGCAGTTCTGCCCGTCGGGATACGCAGTATTTT
CASSSARRDTQYF
>TRBJ2-5|TRBV29-1|NA|NA|11
TGCAGCCCACGTTGGGGGGAGACCCAGTACTTC
CSPRWGETQYF
>TRBJ2-2|TRBV7-7|TRBD1|once|15
TGTGCCAGCAGCTCCCGGGACAGAAACACCGGGGAGCTGTTTTTT
CASSSRDRNTGELFF
>TRBJ2-7|TRBV28|NA|many|12
TGTGCCAGCAGTTATACTGGTGGCGAGCAGTACTTC
CASSYTGGEQYF
>TRBJ2-7|TRBV20-1|TRBD2|once|17
TGCAGTGCTAGAGTTAGCGGGAGGGCCCGGGTAGATTACGAGCAGTACTTC
CSARVSGRARVDYEQYF
>TRBJ2-2|TRBV5-1|NA|NA|15
TGCGCCAGCAGCTTGGCCATCCCCCACACCGGGGAGCTGTTTTTT
CASSLAIPHTGELFF
>TRBJ1-1|TRBV7-2|TRBD1|NA|17
TGTGCCAGCAGCTTAGCGCGACTGACAGGGCAGAGTACTGAAGCTTTCTTT
CASSLARLTGQSTEAFF
>TRBJ2-3|TRBV6-1|NA|many|15
TGTGCCAGCAGTAGGATAGCGAGTAGGACAGATACGCAGTATTTT
CASSRIASRTDTQYF
>TRBJ2-1|TRBV20-1|TRBD2|many|16
TGCAGTGCTAGCCCCATGGGACTAGCGGGAGGGAATGAGCAGTTCTTC
CSASPMGLAGGNEQFF
>TRBJ2-7|TRBV20-1|NA|many|18
TGCAGTGCTAGTGTACCCCCCGGGTTCGGAGAGAGAGGCTACGAGCAGTACTTC
CSASVPPGFGERGYEQYF
>TRBJ1-5|TRBV7-2|TRBD1|many|16
TGTGCCAGCAGCCGACAGGGGCCTTTGAGCAATCAGCCCCAGCATTTT
CASSRQGPLSNQPQHF
>TRBJ2-3|TRBV20-1|NA|NA|13
TGCAGTGCTCCGGACAGTCGGGCAGATACGCAGTATTTT
CSAPDSRADTQYF
>TRBJ2-7|TRBV6-1|NA|NA|14
TGTGCCAGCAGTGGAGGCCGTAGCTCCTACGAGCAGTACTTC
CASSGGRSSYEQYF
>TRBJ2-3|TRBV9|NA|many|16
TGTGCCAGCAGCGTAGCTGGGGCCAGGGACGTAGATACGCAGTATTTT
CASSVAGARDVDTQYF
>TRBJ2-1|TRBV20-1|NA|NA|17
TGCAGTGCTAGAGGGGAGGGGGGGCACCGCTCCTACAATGAGCAGTTCTTC
CSARGEGGHRSYNEQFF
>TRBJ2-1|TRBV20-1|NA|NA|15
TGCAGTGCCCTCGGGACTTCTAGCTCCTACAATGAGCAGTTCTTC
CSALGTSSSYNEQFF
>TRBJ1-2|TRBV19|NA|once|14
TGTGCCAGTAGTATTAATGCAGGGGTGGATGGCTACACCTTC
CASSINAGVDGYTF
>TRBJ2-7|TRBV5-1|NA|few|13
TGCGCCAGCAGCTTGGTCGGCTCCTGCGAGCAGTACTTC
CASSLVGSCEQYF
>TRBJ1-6|TRBV25-1|NA|NA|17
TGTGCCAGCAGTGAATCCCCCCATGCAGGGGAAGGTTCACCCCTCCACTTT
CASSESPHAGEGSPLHF